This passage covers 15 T cell receptor beta chains from one sample sequenced in a study of blood T cell repertoires in COVID-19. Profiled with immunoSEQ multiplex PCR; TCRdb holds only in-frame clones, not every one. The sample lists about 160,000 clones, around 83% occurring once. Sequenced: PBMCs or T cells enriched from blood (not recorded which). These receptors were taken from a woman between 45 and 60 years old in a cohort exposed to, infected with or recovered from COVID-19 (not recorded which).

This clone was seen a single time. The J gene is TRBJ1-3, the V gene TRBV28, with unresolved D. Per the germline V gene, CDR1 is MDHEN and CDR2 is SYDVKM. CDR3 length: 16 amino acids. Trimming shortened V by 4 bases and J by 0 bases, and 13 bases separated the two germline ends. This chain's CDR3 is CASSSGSRSSGNTIYF. CDR3 DNA: TGTGCCAGCAGTTCCGGGAGCAGGAGCTCTGGAAACACCATATATTTT.

The chain combines TRBV7-2 with TRBJ1-3, with 9 bases identical to TRBD1. With V trimmed by 6 bases and J by 4 bases, 1 base remained unmatched. Per germline, CDR1 SGHTA and CDR2 FQGNSA. CDR3 size: 13 residues. CDR3 residues: CASRGTGGNTIYF. CDR3 DNA: TGTGCCAGCAGAGGGACAGGGGGAAACACCATATATTTT.

V and J are TRBV28 and TRBJ2-1; 8 nucleotides align to TRBD1. The CDR3 is 15 residues long. CDR1 and CDR2 (germline): MDHEN, SYDVKM. V was pared by 5 bases and J by 0 bases, with 3 bases of the junction left unmatched. The CDR3 reads CASSKDRVSYNEQFF. The CDR3 DNA reads as TGTGCCAGCAGTAAGGACAGGGTCTCCTACAATGAGCAGTTCTTC.

The CDR3 here is CASSLRGPSEQYF. CDR3 sequence (DNA): TGTGCCAGCAGTCTCAGGGGGCCTAGCGAGCAGTACTTC. This rearrangement joins TRBV27 to TRBJ2-7; 8 positions agree with TRBD1. V lost 5 bases and J lost 6; bases outside the gene matches: 6. The CDR3 spans 13 residues. The V gene's germline CDR1 is MNHEY and CDR2 SMNVEV (reference sequence).

The V and J genes are TRBV24-1 and TRBJ2-2; 8 positions agree with TRBD1. This CDR3 is built from 14 residues. Looked up from germline, CDR1 is KGHDR and CDR2 is SFDVKD. With V trimmed by 10 bases and J by 6 bases, 9 bases remained unmatched. The CDR3 reads CATSAAGGSGELFF. The CDR3 nucleotides are TGTGCCACTTCGGCGGCAGGGGGCTCCGGGGAGCTGTTTTTT.

This chain uses TRBV3-1 (or the pseudogene TRBV3-2) with TRBJ2-5; TRBD1 aligns across 7 bases. The CDR3 is 14 residues long. CDR1 and CDR2 (germline): LGHDT, YNNKEL (reference sequence). J lost 7 bases, V lost 7 bases, and 12 bases had no gene match. This chain's CDR3 is CASTPRGGAGTQYF. The CDR3 bases are TGTGCCAGCACCCCACGAGGGGGCGCGGGGACCCAGTACTTC.

The chain recombines TRBV19 with TRBJ1-4; tentative D call: TRBD1 (6 bases). Trimming removed 7 bases from V and 3 bases from J, with 15 bases in between. This CDR3 is 15 amino acids long. Germline CDR1 LNHDA, CDR2 SQIVND (reference sequence). DNA for the CDR3: TGTGCCAGTAACCTGGGGGCGCGGCCTAATGAAAAACTGTTTTTT. It translates to CASNLGARPNEKLFF.

The CDR3 loop reads CASVRRATEAFF. The CDR3 bases are TGTGCCAGCGTAAGGCGGGCCACTGAAGCTTTCTTT. The V gene is TRBV28, the J gene TRBJ1-1; D is uncertain. Trimming took off 8 bases at V and 4 bases at J, with 11 bases between the two ends. This CDR3 region has 12 residues. The germline V gene encodes CDR1 MDHEN and CDR2 SYDVKM. The whole variable domain, filled in from reference TRBV28 and TRBJ1-1, reads DVKVTQSSRYLVKRTGEKVFLECVQDMDHENMFWYRQDPGLGLRLIYFSYDVKMKEKGDIPEGYSVSREKKERFSLILESASTNQTSMYLCASVRRATEAFFGQGTRLTVV.

The V call is TRBV6-1, the J call TRBJ2-1; 7 bases agree with TRBD1. The germline gives CDR1 MNHNS, CDR2 SASEGT. V trimming: 2 bases; J trimming: 2 bases; junction bases outside the gene matches: 3. The CDR3 is 15 residues long. The CDR3 DNA reads TGTGCCAGCAGTGAAACGCAGGGGGCCTACAATGAGCAGTTCTTC. Translation gives CASSETQGAYNEQFF.

The rearrangement links TRBV2 to TRBJ2-1; TRBD2 matches at 8 bases. The CDR3 has 15 amino acids. V gave up 8 bases and J gave up 3 bases; unmatched junction bases: 9. Germline V gene sequence: CDR1 SNHLY, CDR2 FYNNEI. In DNA form, the CDR3 reads TGTGCCAGCTCCCGGGAGGGTAGTGGCTACAATGAGCAGTTCTTC. Its protein product is CASSREGSGYNEQFF.

This chain links TRBV30 with TRBJ2-3; possibly TRBD2 for D (7 bases). The CDR3 covers 15 residues. CDR1 is GTSNPN and CDR2 is SVGIG in the germline V gene (reference sequence). V lost 5 bases to trimming and J lost 2 bases, with 17 bases between them. CDR3 bases: TGTGCCTGGCGGGGGGCCGGGAGAAACACAGATACGCAGTATTTT. This gives the protein CAWRGAGRNTDTQYF. Together with reference TRBV30 and TRBJ2-3, the CDR3 gives the full variable domain: SQTIHQWPATLVQPVGSPLSLECTVEGTSNPNLYWYRQAAGRGLQLLFYSVGIGQISSEVPQNLSASRPQDRQFILSSKKLLLSDSGFYLCAWRGAGRNTDTQYFGPGTRLTVL.

This clone has a count of ten or more. The rearrangement links TRBV11-3 to TRBJ2-3, with TRBD2 as a possible D gene (7 bases). There are 13 residues in the CDR3. V was trimmed by 5 bases and J by 7 bases, leaving 13 bases between them. The germline CDR1 and CDR2 sequences are SGHNT and YENEEA. In nucleotides, the CDR3 is TGTGCCAGCAGCATTGGGGGGGGCTATACGCAGTATTTT. It translates to CASSIGGGYTQYF.

This clone appeared a few times. The rearrangement joins TRBV19 to TRBJ1-6; 8 bases align to TRBD1. The length of the CDR3 is 15 residues. The V segment lost 8 bases and the J segment 10 bases; nucleotides outside the gene matches: 13. Per germline, CDR1 LNHDA and CDR2 SQIVND (reference sequence). Here the CDR3 reads CASDEGTGGRSPLHF. CDR3 nucleotides: TGTGCCAGTGACGAAGGGACAGGAGGTCGATCACCCCTCCACTTT.

The count of this clone is one. The chain employs TRBV9 and TRBJ2-7, with 10 bases aligning to TRBD1. Losses at the gene ends were 3 bases for V and 3 bases for J; bases not matched to a gene: 9. The length of the CDR3 is 16 residues. Per germline, CDR1 SGDLS and CDR2 YYNGEE. Written as DNA, the CDR3 is TGTGCCAGCAGCGCCCAGGGGGGGACAGGGGTCTACGAGCAGTACTTC. The encoded protein is CASSAQGGTGVYEQYF.

The V gene is TRBV19, the J gene TRBJ1-4; D gene ambiguous. CDR1 LNHDA and CDR2 SQIVND come from the germline V gene (reference sequence). Trimming pared 7 bases from V and 1 base from J, leaving 10 bases between. The CDR3 is made up of 14 amino acids. As DNA, the CDR3 is TGTGCCAGTACCAAGAGACAAACTAATGAAAAACTGTTTTTT. The encoded protein is CASTKRQTNEKLFF. The full variable domain, completed using reference TRBV19 and TRBJ1-4, is DGGITQSPKYLFRKEGQNVTLSCEQNLNHDAMYWYRQDPGQGLRLIYYSQIVNDFQKGDIAEGYSVSREKKESFPLTVTSAQKNPTAFYLCASTKRQTNEKLFFGSGTQLSVL.